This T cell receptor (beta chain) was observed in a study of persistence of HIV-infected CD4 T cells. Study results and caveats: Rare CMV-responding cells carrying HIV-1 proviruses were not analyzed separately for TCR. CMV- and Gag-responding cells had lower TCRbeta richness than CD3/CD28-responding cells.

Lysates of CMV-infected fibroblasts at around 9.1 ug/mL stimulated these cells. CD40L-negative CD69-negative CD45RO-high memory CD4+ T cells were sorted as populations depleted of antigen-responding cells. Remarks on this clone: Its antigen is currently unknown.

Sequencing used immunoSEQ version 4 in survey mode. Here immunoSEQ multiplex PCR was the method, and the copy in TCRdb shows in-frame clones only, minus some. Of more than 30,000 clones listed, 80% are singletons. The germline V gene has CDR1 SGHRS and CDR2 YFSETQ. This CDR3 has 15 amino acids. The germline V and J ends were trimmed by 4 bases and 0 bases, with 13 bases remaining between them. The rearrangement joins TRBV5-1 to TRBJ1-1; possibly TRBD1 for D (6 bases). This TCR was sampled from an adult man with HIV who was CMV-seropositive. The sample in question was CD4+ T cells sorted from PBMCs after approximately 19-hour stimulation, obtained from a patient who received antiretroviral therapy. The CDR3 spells CASSRTESMNTEAFF. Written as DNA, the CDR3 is TGCGCCAGCAGCCGGACAGAATCCATGAACACTGAAGCTTTCTTT.